The clone carrying this TCR beta chain was counted only a few times. Nobody among the patients had been given any treatment before thyroid surgery. The sample comes from a study of metastatic and nonmetastatic thyroid tumors. Overall study: A comparison of repertoires was made across blood and tumor or nodule tissue from malignant and benign thyroid patients.

TCRdb ran MiXCR on the PCR reads. The data hold about 11,000 clones, with around 41% observed a single time. Deletions cut 8 bases from V and 3 bases from J, with 17 bases between. The CDR3 consists of 16 residues. CDR1 is MNHEY, CDR2 SVGAGI, per germline. The sample was tumor tissue. The TCR originated in a female donor with papillary thyroid cancer or a benign thyroid nodule (not recorded which). Some clones in this sample may be carry-over from other donors' samples. The chain recombines TRBV6-5 with TRBJ1-6; D is perhaps TRBD1 (5 bases). CDR3 sequence reads: CASGSPTALYNSPLHF. DNA of the CDR3: TGTGCCAGCGGTTCCCCGACAGCACTCTATAATTCACCCCTCCACTTT.